The 7 T cell receptor beta chains presented below share a single source sample, sequenced in a study of T cells in Graves' hyperthyroidism and ophthalmopathy. Regions amplified from RNA transcripts were the TCR beta CDR3 regions. The HTBI set primed first-round TCR CDR3 RT-PCR. Each CDR3 protein gets one entry after TCRdb re-called the multiplex PCR reads with MiXCR. The sample includes around 600,000 distinct CDR3 sequences, over 12% of them seen just once. The sequenced sample was blood. The origin of the receptors is a young woman with Graves' ophthalmopathy.

Concerning this clonotype itself: A much larger clone sits a single nucleotide away, making a read error possible. The chain links TRBV3-1 to TRBJ2-1; D is ambiguous. Germline V gene sequence: CDR1 LGHDT, CDR2 YNNKEL (reference sequence). This CDR3 has 13 amino acids. V lost 4 bases, J lost 4 bases, and 8 bases lay in between. The CDR3 DNA sequence: TGTGCCAGCAGCCCCCGGAAATACAATGAGCAGTTCTTC. Amino acid sequence: CASSPRKYNEQFF.

This clonotype was seen repeatedly, ten times or more. The chain carries TRBV12-3 or TRBV12-4 and TRBJ2-3; possible D gene TRBD1, 7 bases. V gave up 3 bases and J gave up 6 bases, with 22 bases separating them. The length of the CDR3 is 17 residues. CDR3 nucleotides: TGTGCCAGCAGTTTCGATACTAGCTTCACAGGGGTGGATACGCAGTATTTT. It yields the protein CASSFDTSFTGVDTQYF.

This clonotype was counted only a few times. The genes are TRBV4-1 and TRBJ1-5, with 7 bases lining up with TRBD1. The CDR3 sequence is 16 residues long. CDR1 and CDR2 from the germline V gene are MGHRA and YSYEKL. V was pared by 4 bases and J by 6 bases, with 12 bases of the junction left unmatched. The DNA for the CDR3 is TGCGCCAGCAGCCCCCAAGGGGGCGCGCAGGGTCAGCCCCAGCATTTT. It is translated as CASSPQGGAQGQPQHF.

The J gene is TRBJ2-3, the V gene TRBV29-1, with 10 bases identical to TRBD1. Germline V lookup: CDR1 SQVTM, CDR2 ANQGSEA. Trimming took 6 bases from V and 1 from J; bases not matched to a gene: 7. This CDR3 is 15 amino acids long. CDR3 nucleotide sequence: TGCAGCGTCCGACAGGGGGCATTTGGCACAGATACGCAGTATTTT. Amino acids: CSVRQGAFGTDTQYF.

The chain has TRBV6-1 and TRBJ1-6; D unclear. The germline CDR1 and CDR2 sequences are MNHNS and SASEGT. V lost 6 bases and J lost 0, with 12 bases in between. The CDR3 contains 16 residues. CDR3 coding DNA: TGTGCCAGCAGCCTCACAGACCTCTCCTATAATTCACCCCTCCACTTT. Translation gives CASSLTDLSYNSPLHF.

At least ten counts were recorded for this clonotype. The CDR3 sequence: CASSLSRGTEAFF. In DNA, the CDR3 is TGTGCCAGCAGCTTAAGCAGGGGGACTGAAGCTTTCTTT. The chain joins TRBV7-9 to TRBJ1-1; TRBD1 agrees at 7 bases. CDR3 length: 13 residues. With V trimmed by 2 bases and J by 5 bases, 2 bases remained unmatched. Germline V lookup: CDR1 SEHNR, CDR2 FQNEAQ (reference sequence).

This clonotype was observed at least ten times. This chain connects TRBV24-1 to TRBJ1-6; 10 nucleotides line up with TRBD1. The germline CDR1 and CDR2 sequences are KGHDR and SFDVKD. J was trimmed by 10 bases and V by 6 bases; bases with no gene match: 8. The CDR3 consists of 15 residues. This chain's CDR3 is CATSPTGTGDSPLHF. The CDR3 bases are TGTGCCACCAGTCCGACCGGGACAGGGGACTCACCCCTCCACTTT.